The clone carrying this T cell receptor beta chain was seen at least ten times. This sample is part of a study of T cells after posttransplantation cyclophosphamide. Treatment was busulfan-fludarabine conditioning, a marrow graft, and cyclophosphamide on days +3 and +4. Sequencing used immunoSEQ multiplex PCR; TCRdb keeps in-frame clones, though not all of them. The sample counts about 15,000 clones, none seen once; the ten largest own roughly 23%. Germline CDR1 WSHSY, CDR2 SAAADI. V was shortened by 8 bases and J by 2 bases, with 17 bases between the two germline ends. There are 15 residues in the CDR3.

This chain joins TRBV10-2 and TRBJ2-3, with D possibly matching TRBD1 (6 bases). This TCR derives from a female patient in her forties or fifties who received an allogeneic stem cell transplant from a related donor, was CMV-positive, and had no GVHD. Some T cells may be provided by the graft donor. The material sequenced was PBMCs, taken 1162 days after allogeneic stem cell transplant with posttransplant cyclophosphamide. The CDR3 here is CASPKGQRTTDTQYF. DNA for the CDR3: TGCGCCAGCCCTAAAGGACAGCGCACCACAGATACGCAGTATTTT.